These 7 T cell receptor beta chains originate from one sample sequenced in a study of vaccination effects on CD4 cells after COVID-19. Their antigens remain unidentified. Assay: immunoSEQ multiplex PCR; the TCRdb copy retains only in-frame clones and omits some. The repertoire holds approximately 19,000 clones, with roughly four fifths as singletons. Prior to sequencing, the ViraFEST assay stimulated PBMC with viral peptide pools, which expanded the antigen-specific CD4+ T cells. Culturing for ten to eleven days preceded CD4+ T cell isolation. The person had PCR-confirmed SARS-CoV-2 infection between March and December 2020. Sequences were derived from CD4+ T cells from PBMCs cultured with a peptide pool, sampled before COVID-19 vaccination. The receptors come from a human donor who had a prior SARS-CoV-2 infection.

The V gene is TRBV10-3, the J gene TRBJ2-3, with 9 positions matching TRBD2. The germline CDR1 and CDR2 sequences are ENHRY and SYGVKD. The CDR3 extends over 14 amino acids. V dropped 6 bases and J dropped 1; count of bases not matched to a gene: 2. This CDR3 reads CAIRPSGGTDTQYF. CDR3 nucleotide sequence: TGTGCCATCAGGCCTAGCGGGGGCACAGATACGCAGTATTTT.

The chain employs TRBV9 and TRBJ2-1, with D possibly TRBD1 on 5 matching bases. The germline gives CDR1 SGDLS, CDR2 YYNGEE. This CDR3 spans 16 amino acids. V lost 4 bases, J lost 1 base, and 15 bases lay in between. CDR3 residues: CASSPMQGSSYNEQFF. The DNA of the CDR3 is TGTGCCAGCAGCCCCATGCAGGGCTCTTCCTACAATGAGCAGTTCTTC.

This clone was counted a few times. The chain couples TRBV27 to TRBJ1-4, with a possible D match to TRBD1 (5 bases). The ends were cut back, 3 bases at V and 2 bases at J, with 16 bases in the middle. Germline V gives CDR1 MNHEY, CDR2 SMNVEV (reference sequence). CDR3 length: 17 amino acids. The CDR3 loop reads CASSFHQGNWTNEKLFF. The CDR3 DNA reads as TGTGCCAGCAGTTTTCACCAGGGAAATTGGACTAATGAAAAACTGTTTTTT. Combining the CDR3 with reference TRBV27 and TRBJ1-4 gives the whole variable domain EAQVTQNPRYLITVTGKKLTVTCSQNMNHEYMSWYRQDPGLGLRQIYYSMNVEVTDKGDVPEGYKVSRKEKRNFPLILESPSPNQTSLYFCASSFHQGNWTNEKLFFGSGTQLSVL.

The chain couples TRBV12-5 to TRBJ2-1; 11 nucleotides match TRBD2. The germline CDR1 and CDR2 sequences are LGHNT and FRNRAP. J lost 7 bases, V lost 7 bases, and 12 bases had no gene match. The CDR3 sequence is 16 residues long. Here the CDR3 reads CASASGRPTVGNEQFF. For the CDR3, the DNA is TGTGCTAGTGCTAGCGGGAGGCCCACAGTTGGGAATGAGCAGTTCTTC.

The chain couples TRBV6-5 to TRBJ1-1; D ambiguous. The CDR3 has 13 residues. In germline, CDR1 is MNHEY, CDR2 SVGAGI. With 7 bases removed from V and 2 bases from J, the gap between germline ends came to 11 bases. CDR3 sequence reads: CASTLTANTEAFF. The CDR3 DNA sequence: TGTGCCAGCACCCTTACAGCAAACACTGAAGCTTTCTTT.

The gene calls are TRBV2 and TRBJ1-6; 10 positions agree with TRBD1. There are 14 residues in the CDR3. The V and J ends lost 7 bases and 7 bases, in that order; junction bases with no gene match: 4. Germline V gene lookup returns CDR1 SNHLY and CDR2 FYNNEI. The CDR3 loop reads CASTGDRGNSPLHF. The CDR3 DNA reads as TGTGCCAGCACCGGGGACAGGGGAAATTCACCCCTCCACTTT.

The genes are TRBV5-6 and TRBJ1-1; no clear D. V was pared by 6 bases and J by 4 bases, with 19 bases between. The CDR3 extends over 15 amino acids. Germline CDR1 is SGHDT and CDR2 is YYEEEE. The CDR3 spells CASIRSGWSGTEAFF. The CDR3 DNA sequence: TGTGCCAGCATCCGGTCGGGTTGGAGCGGCACTGAAGCTTTCTTT.